By frequency, the clone carrying this T cell receptor beta chain is medium-sized. Its antigen remains unidentified. CDR1 is PRHDT, CDR2 FYEKMQ, per germline (reference sequence). CDR3 length: 14 residues. Nucleotide data are not available. The data derive from a study of synovial regulatory T cells in juvenile arthritis. Findings and limits, study-wide: Synovial Treg CDR3 sequences overlapped more with iaTregs than other circulating Tregs.

TCRdb's copy holds only in-frame clones and misses some; the assay was immunoSEQ multiplex PCR. This sample contains roughly 9,900 clones. The chain joins TRBV13 to TRBJ2-2. The specimen sequenced was Treg cells from blood. This sample's subset: remaining (HLA-DR-negative) circulating blood Treg cells. The receptor was isolated from a donor aged 2-30 years with juvenile idiopathic arthritis. The chain's CDR3 is CASSLRPRTGELFF. Complete variable domain (other parts from reference TRBV13 and TRBJ2-2): AAGVIQSPRHLIKEKRETATLKCYPIPRHDTVYWYQQGPGQDPQFLISFYEKMQSDKGSIPDRFSAQQFSDYHSELNMSSLELGDSALYFCASSLRPRTGELFFGEGSRLTVL.